These 2 T cell receptor beta chains share one sample of origin, sequenced in a study of shared clonotypes between healthy human individuals. Only in-frame clones appear in the TCRdb table, and some are missing; sequencing was by immunoSEQ multiplex PCR. The sample consists of about 2 million clones, about 94% of them appearing once. Naive CD8 isolation took CD45RO-negative cells positively selected for CCR7 and excluded terminally differentiated effector memory CD45RA+ cells. Sequencing was done on a sample of naive CD8+ T cells sorted from blood. Every receptor here comes from a man between 18 and 35 years old in good health.

V gene TRBV6-5 combines with J gene TRBJ2-1, with 8 bases identical to TRBD2. CDR3 size: 13 residues. The V and J ends lost 6 bases and 7 bases, in that order; junction bases with no gene match: 5. The germline V gene encodes CDR1 MNHEY and CDR2 SVGAGI. CDR3 region: CASRAGDYNEQFF. For the CDR3, the DNA is TGTGCCAGCAGAGCGGGAGATTATAATGAGCAGTTCTTC.

The V call is TRBV9, the J call TRBJ2-2; D unclear. The germline V gene encodes CDR1 SGDLS and CDR2 YYNGEE. The CDR3 loop spans 15 amino acids. Between the trimmed V and J ends, which lost 3 bases and 1 base, there was a span of 10 bases. CDR3 DNA: TGTGCCAGCAGCGCTCGGATACAGAACACCGGGGAGCTGTTTTTT. Translation gives CASSARIQNTGELFF.